This T cell receptor beta chain was sequenced for a study of human T cells and chemical hapten exposure. Study-level background: During the approximately 25-week study period, patients had diphenylcyclopropenone applied to the scalp every week.

General observations from the study: Expanded TCRs showed more large CDR3 clusters than pre-sensitization or healthy control sets.

Germline CDR1 is SGDLS and CDR2 is YYNGEE. V was shortened by 6 bases and J by 0 bases, with 19 bases between the two germline ends. CDR3 size: 17 residues. The time point is: patch test 3, about 24 weeks after DPC sensitization. As to treatment: therapeutic diphenylcyclopropenone sensitization with weekly scalp DPC. In every case, blood was obtained before the patch test was applied. Authors' processing steps: Counts of TCRs in each sample centred on a median of around 99,000 and extended from approximately 20,000 to 700,000. TCRdb ran MiXCR on the RACE reads and lists one entry per CDR3 protein. The V and J calls here are based on TCRdb, not the publication. Counted here are over 65,000 distinct CDR3 sequences, more than 9.5% occurring once; the ten biggest clones make up 1.4%. This clonotype was observed at least ten times. Its antigen is unknown.

The V and J genes are TRBV9 and TRBJ1-5, with unresolved D. This receptor was identified in a woman in her forties or fifties with alopecia areata. Some clones in this sample may be carry-over from other donors' samples. The sample in question was whole blood, obtained in connection with sensitization to the hapten diphenylcyclopropenone (DPC). This CDR3 is CASTTHATYNSNQPQHF. CDR3 in DNA: TGTGCCAGCACCACACACGCGACTTATAATAGCAATCAGCCCCAGCATTTT.